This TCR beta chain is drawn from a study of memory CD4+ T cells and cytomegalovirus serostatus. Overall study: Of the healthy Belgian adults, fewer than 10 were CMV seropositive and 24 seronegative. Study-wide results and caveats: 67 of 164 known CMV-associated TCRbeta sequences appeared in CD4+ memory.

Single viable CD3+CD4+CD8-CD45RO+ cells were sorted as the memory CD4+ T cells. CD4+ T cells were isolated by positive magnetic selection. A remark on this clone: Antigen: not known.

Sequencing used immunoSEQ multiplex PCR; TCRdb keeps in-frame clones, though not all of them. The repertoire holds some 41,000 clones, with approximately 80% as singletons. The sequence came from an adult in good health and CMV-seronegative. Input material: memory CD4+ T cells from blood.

The CDR3 DNA follows: TGTGCCTGCCACCGGGGTTCCGGAAACACCATATATTTT. Translating it yields CACHRGSGNTIYF. This rearrangement joins TRBV30 to TRBJ1-3; D unclear. CDR1 GTSNPN and CDR2 SVGIG come from the germline V gene (reference sequence). The CDR3 has 13 residues. V was trimmed by 6 bases and J by 4 bases, leaving 13 bases between them.